The 3 T cell receptor beta chains presented below share a single source sample, sequenced in a study of brain T cells in children with intractable seizures. Profiling relied on immunoSEQ multiplex PCR, and the TCRdb table lists in-frame clones only, not all of them. Of hundreds of thousands of clones in the sample, 93% were seen once. Stated time point: blood from clinic visit 5 months post-surgery; TSC patient then seizure free. Source: peripheral blood, taken more than 4 months after surgery. The receptors shown here come from a boy younger than two with tuberous sclerosis and intractable seizures.

The genes are TRBV28 and TRBJ2-7; D perhaps matches TRBD2 (5 bases). CDR1 and CDR2 from the germline V gene are MDHEN and SYDVKM. The length of the CDR3 is 15 residues. Trimming took 6 bases from V and 3 from J, leaving 18 bases between them. Written as DNA, the CDR3 is TGTGCCAGCAGGGGAGCGGTAGGGATCATCTACGAGCAGTACTTC. This encodes CASRGAVGIIYEQYF. Drawing the rest from reference TRBV28 and TRBJ2-7, the complete variable domain is DVKVTQSSRYLVKRTGEKVFLECVQDMDHENMFWYRQDPGLGLRLIYFSYDVKMKEKGDIPEGYSVSREKKERFSLILESASTNQTSMYLCASRGAVGIIYEQYFGPGTRLTVT.

The chain has TRBV27 and TRBJ2-1; the match to TRBD1 covers 7 bases. Germline-derived CDR1 and CDR2 are MNHEY and SMNVEV (reference sequence). J gave up 8 bases and V 5 bases, and 6 bases lay outside the gene matches. CDR3 size: 13 residues. The CDR3 region is CASSTETGDEQFF. The CDR3 DNA reads TGTGCCAGCAGTACCGAAACAGGGGATGAGCAGTTCTTC.

V gene TRBV4-1 combines with J gene TRBJ1-2, with D hard to call. The length of the CDR3 is 15 residues. Germline loops: CDR1 MGHRA, CDR2 YSYEKL. Trimming removed 0 bases at V and 8 bases at J, with 16 bases between. The CDR3 spells CASSQDLLKAQGYTF. The CDR3 DNA reads TGCGCCAGCAGCCAAGATCTCTTGAAGGCTCAGGGCTACACCTTC.